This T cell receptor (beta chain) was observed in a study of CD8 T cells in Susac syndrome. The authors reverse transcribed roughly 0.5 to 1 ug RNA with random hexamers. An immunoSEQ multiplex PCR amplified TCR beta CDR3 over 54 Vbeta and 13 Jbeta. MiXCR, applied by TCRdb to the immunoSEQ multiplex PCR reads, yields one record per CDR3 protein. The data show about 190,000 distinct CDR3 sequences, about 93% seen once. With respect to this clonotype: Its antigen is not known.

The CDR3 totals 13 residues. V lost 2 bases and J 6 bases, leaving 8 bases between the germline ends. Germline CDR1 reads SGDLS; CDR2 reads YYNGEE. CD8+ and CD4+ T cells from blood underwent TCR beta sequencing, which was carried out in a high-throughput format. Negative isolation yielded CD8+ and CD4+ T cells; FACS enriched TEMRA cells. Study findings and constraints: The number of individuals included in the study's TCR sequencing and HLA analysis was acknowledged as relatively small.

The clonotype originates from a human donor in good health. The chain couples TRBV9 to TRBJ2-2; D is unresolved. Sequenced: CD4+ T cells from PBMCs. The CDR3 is CASSVSKAGELFF. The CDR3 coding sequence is TGTGCCAGCAGCGTGAGCAAGGCCGGGGAGCTGTTTTTT.